This T cell receptor (beta chain) comes out of a study of CD8 T cells in ankylosing spondylitis. Study outcomes and limitations: Reported data indicate significant enrichment of disease-linked clones within matched ankylosing spondylitis synovial fluid. A CD8+ phenotype characterized the disease-linked clones, which were relatively rare in peripheral blood. Ankylosing spondylitis blood appeared to be characterized by a TCR beta motif of roughly eight highly homologous variants.

This clonotype showed up just a few times. Its antigen is not identified. The V gene lost 2 bases and the J gene lost 6 bases, with 10 bases spanning the gap. The germline CDR1 and CDR2 sequences are MNHEY and SVGAGI. This CDR3 has 14 residues. The TCR beta libraries were generated through quantitative 5'-RACE incorporating molecular barcodes. From the 5' RACE reads, TCRdb called clonotypes with MiXCR, one entry per CDR3 protein. The sample consists of hundreds of thousands of distinct CDR3 sequences, 20% to 25% of them appearing once. The TCR was taken from a male donor with ankylosing spondylitis or in good health (not recorded which). V and J are TRBV6-5 and TRBJ2-2; TRBD1 is a possible D gene (6 bases). Sequenced material: blood, either unsorted or a sorted T cell fraction (not recorded which). The DNA for the CDR3 is TGTGCCAGCAGTTACGGGGCAGGGGCCGGGGAGCTGTTTTTT. Its translation: CASSYGAGAGELFF.